The clone carrying this T cell receptor (beta chain) was observed a few times. This entry is derived from a study of early T cells in non-severe SARS-CoV-2 infection. From the 5' RACE reads, TCRdb called clonotypes with MiXCR, one entry per CDR3 protein. This table holds tens of thousands of distinct CDR3 sequences, just under 4% found once. This CDR3 region has 13 residues. The V end was cut by 3 bases, the J end by 9 bases, with 9 bases between. The germline V gene has CDR1 MNHEY and CDR2 SMNVEV (reference sequence). This sequence originates from an adult who was a healthcare worker with PCR-confirmed SARS-CoV-2 infection or an uninfected control (not recorded which). Sequences were obtained from whole blood. The chain combines TRBV27 with TRBJ1-6; D ambiguous. DNA for the CDR3: TGTGCCAGCAGTTTCTTCGGGTCTTCACCCCTCCACTTT. It translates to CASSFFGSSPLHF.